The next 25 T cell receptor beta chains were all read from a single sample in a study of T cell responses to AZD1222 COVID-19 vaccine. Assay: immunoSEQ multiplex PCR; the TCRdb copy retains only in-frame clones and omits some. The sample carries 120,000 or so clones, more than 85% recorded once. Sequenced here: peripheral blood, sampled on day 0 of MenACWY control vaccination. Receptor source: an adult in good health.

The V gene is TRBV27, the J gene TRBJ1-5, with 7 nucleotides matching TRBD1. The CDR3 loop spans 15 amino acids. J lost 2 bases, V lost 3 bases, and 4 bases had no gene match. Germline V gene sequence: CDR1 MNHEY, CDR2 SMNVEV (reference sequence). The DNA of the CDR3 is TGTGCCAGCAGTTTCTCAGGACAGGGCAATCAGCCCCAGCATTTT. This gives the protein CASSFSGQGNQPQHF.

The chain employs TRBV12-3 or TRBV12-4 and TRBJ2-7, with D hard to call. V was clipped by 3 bases and J by 5 bases, with 5 bases between them. This CDR3 is built from 11 residues. The CDR3 bases are TGTGCCAGCAGTTTTTTGCACGAGCAGTACTTC. Translated, it gives CASSFLHEQYF.

The gene calls are TRBV7-2 and TRBJ2-2; no clear D. V was clipped by 5 bases and J by 1 base, with 8 bases between them. The germline CDR1 and CDR2 sequences are SGHTA and FQGNSA. The length of the CDR3 is 14 residues. The chain's CDR3 is CASSPRMNTGELFF. DNA of the CDR3: TGTGCCAGCAGCCCCCGGATGAACACCGGGGAGCTGTTTTTT.

V usage is TRBV12-3 or TRBV12-4 and J usage is TRBJ2-7; a weak D match, TRBD2 (5 bases). V lost 6 bases, J lost 6 bases, and 12 bases lay in between. CDR3 size: 12 residues. This CDR3 reads CASRADSSEQYF. CDR3 bases: TGTGCCAGCAGGGCGGACTCAAGCGAGCAGTACTTC.

This chain joins TRBV3-1 (or the pseudogene TRBV3-2) and TRBJ2-7; 9 positions match TRBD1. Per germline, CDR1 LGHDT and CDR2 YNNKEL (reference sequence). The length of the CDR3 is 16 residues. V was clipped by 0 bases and J by 2 bases; unmatched bases: 5. The CDR3 bases are TGTGCCAGCAGCCAAGATCGGTGGACAGGGGCCTACGAGCAGTACTTC. Protein product: CASSQDRWTGAYEQYF.

V gene TRBV12-5 combines with J gene TRBJ2-5; D not certain. The CDR3 sequence is 13 residues long. The germline V and J ends were trimmed by 3 bases and 7 bases, with 12 bases remaining between them. CDR1 LGHNT and CDR2 FRNRAP come from the germline V gene. The CDR3 region has the DNA TGTGCTAGTGGTTTAGAAGCTTATGCGACCCAGTACTTC. It specifies CASGLEAYATQYF.

V gene TRBV3-1 (or the pseudogene TRBV3-2) combines with J gene TRBJ2-1; D may be TRBD2 (6 bases). Per the germline V gene, CDR1 is LGHDT and CDR2 is YNNKEL (reference sequence). The germline V and J ends were trimmed by 4 bases and 6 bases, with 19 bases remaining between them. This CDR3 contains 16 residues. CDR3 in DNA: TGTGCCAGCAGCCGGCGGTGGGACGGAGGGGTCAATGAGCAGTTCTTC. Translation: CASSRRWDGGVNEQFF.

This chain links TRBV19 with TRBJ2-2; 7 positions agree with TRBD2. CDR1 LNHDA and CDR2 SQIVND come from the germline V gene (reference sequence). The CDR3 sequence is 15 residues long. V trimming: 7 bases; J trimming: 6 bases; junction bases outside the gene matches: 11. CDR3 coding DNA: TGTGCCAGTATGGACGGGGGGACTCCAGCCGGGGAGCTGTTTTTT. It translates to CASMDGGTPAGELFF.

This clone has a count of ten or more. The chain joins TRBV7-2 to TRBJ1-4, with no clear D. V lost 7 bases and J lost 7, with 13 bases in between. CDR1 and CDR2 from the germline V gene are SGHTA and FQGNSA. The CDR3 sequence is 13 residues long. The CDR3 DNA is TGTGCCAGCACCCCTGACTTGGGTGAAAAACTGTTTTTT. Translation gives CASTPDLGEKLFF.

CDR3 region: CASRPQTMPVEKLFF. Written as DNA, the CDR3 is TGTGCCAGCAGACCGCAGACTATGCCGGTTGAGAAACTGTTTTTT. The chain is built from TRBV27 and TRBJ1-4; no reliable D call. The ends were cut back, 6 bases at V and 11 bases at J, with 22 bases in the middle. The V gene's germline CDR1 is MNHEY and CDR2 SMNVEV (reference sequence). The CDR3 covers 15 residues. The whole variable domain, filled in from reference TRBV27 and TRBJ1-4, reads EAQVTQNPRYLITVTGKKLTVTCSQNMNHEYMSWYRQDPGLGLRQIYYSMNVEVTDKGDVPEGYKVSRKEKRNFPLILESPSPNQTSLYFCASRPQTMPVEKLFFGSGTQLSVL.

The chain combines TRBV11-2 with TRBJ2-1; D call uncertain. This CDR3 comprises 11 residues. Trimming shortened V by 3 bases and J by 10 bases, and 7 bases separated the two germline ends. From germline, CDR1 is SGHAT and CDR2 FQNNGV. CDR3 in DNA: TGTGCCAGCAGCTTTATCGGGGAGCAGTTCTTC. Its translation is CASSFIGEQFF.

The V and J genes are TRBV27 and TRBJ2-7; D tentatively fits TRBD1 or TRBD2 (5 bases each). The germline V and J ends were trimmed by 3 bases and 5 bases, with 11 bases remaining between them. Germline values: CDR1 MNHEY, CDR2 SMNVEV (reference sequence). The CDR3 loop spans 13 amino acids. The CDR3 region is CASSFQGDDEQYF. CDR3 in DNA: TGTGCCAGCAGTTTTCAGGGAGACGACGAGCAGTACTTC.

The rearrangement links TRBV29-1 to TRBJ1-1, with D hard to call. Germline CDR1 SQVTM, CDR2 ANQGSEA. This CDR3 region has 13 residues. Between the trimmed V and J ends, which lost 4 bases and 0 bases, there was a span of 9 bases. CDR3 sequence reads: CSVGKGVNTEAFF. The CDR3, as DNA: TGCAGCGTTGGTAAGGGAGTGAACACTGAAGCTTTCTTT.

The genes are TRBV27 and TRBJ1-1, with unresolved D. The V gene lost 5 bases and the J gene lost 4 bases, with 20 bases spanning the gap. Germline CDR1 and CDR2: MNHEY and SMNVEV (reference sequence). This CDR3 region has 16 residues. CDR3 DNA sequence: TGTGCCAGCAGTCCCCTCACGGGCCCCGTGGGCACTGAAGCTTTCTTT. This codes for CASSPLTGPVGTEAFF.

The J gene is TRBJ1-1, the V gene TRBV12-3 or TRBV12-4; possible D gene TRBD1, 6 bases. The CDR3 length is 13 residues. V was pared by 4 bases and J by 1 base, with 7 bases between. CDR3 loop: CASSWDKNTEAFF. The DNA for the CDR3 is TGTGCCAGCAGTTGGGACAAGAACACTGAAGCTTTCTTT.

The chain is built from TRBV25-1 and TRBJ1-2; no clear D gene. CDR3 size: 10 residues. V was pared by 6 bases and J by 7 bases, with 6 bases between. Per the germline V gene, CDR1 is MGHDK and CDR2 is SYGVNS. The CDR3 reads CASRVSGYTF. The CDR3 DNA is TGTGCCAGCAGGGTGTCTGGCTACACCTTC.

The rearrangement joins TRBV6-1 to TRBJ2-7; D unclear. Per germline, CDR1 MNHNS and CDR2 SASEGT. The CDR3 is 16 residues long. Trimming removed 1 base at V and 0 bases at J, with 13 bases between. The CDR3 DNA follows: TGTGCCAGCAGTGAAGAAGGCGCAGATAGCTCCTACGAGCAGTACTTC. This sequence encodes CASSEEGADSSYEQYF.

This chain joins TRBV2 and TRBJ1-1; D is uncertain. Trimming left V 1 base short and J 2 bases short, with 11 bases between. Germline assignment: CDR1 SNHLY and CDR2 FYNNEI. The CDR3 loop spans 15 amino acids. CDR3 sequence reads: CASSEGVRRNTEAFF. DNA of the CDR3: TGTGCCAGCAGTGAAGGGGTCCGGCGAAACACTGAAGCTTTCTTT.

V is TRBV30 and J is TRBJ2-2; D is unresolved. V was pared by 1 base and J by 9 bases, with 9 bases between. Germline CDR1 and CDR2: GTSNPN and SVGIG (reference sequence). The CDR3 runs 12 residues. For the CDR3, the DNA is TGTGCCTGGAGTGCCTTAGCCTGGGAGCTGTTTTTT. It encodes CAWSALAWELFF.

The genes are TRBV6-2 or TRBV6-3 and TRBJ2-7; D might be TRBD1 (6 bases). The CDR3 consists of 14 residues. Trimming removed 4 bases at V and 4 bases at J, with 14 bases between. The germline V gene encodes CDR1 MNHEY and CDR2 SVGEGT. CDR3: CASSSSGEGYEQYF. The CDR3, as DNA: TGTGCCAGCAGTTCATCAGGGGAAGGGTACGAGCAGTACTTC.

V gene TRBV11-3 combines with J gene TRBJ1-1; TRBD1 is a possible D gene (5 bases). Germline lookup yields CDR1 SGHNT and CDR2 YENEEA. There are 13 residues in the CDR3. V dropped 3 bases and J dropped 4 bases, with 9 bases sitting between them. This CDR3 reads CASSFGRVTEAFF. The CDR3 DNA follows: TGTGCCAGCAGCTTCGGCAGGGTCACTGAAGCTTTCTTT.

The table lists this clone with a few counts. This chain uses TRBV7-8 with TRBJ2-1, with 13 bases that match TRBD2. V trimming: 2 bases; J trimming: 5 bases; junction bases outside the gene matches: 6. Per germline, CDR1 SGHVS and CDR2 FQNEAQ. The CDR3 is made up of 17 amino acids. The CDR3 sequence is CASSLRTSGSPHNEQFF. The CDR3 bases are TGTGCCAGCAGCTTACGGACTAGCGGGAGCCCTCACAATGAGCAGTTCTTC.

V is TRBV3-1 (or the pseudogene TRBV3-2) and J is TRBJ2-3, with D perhaps TRBD1 or TRBD2 (6 bases each). This CDR3 is built from 17 residues. Germline CDR1 and CDR2: LGHDT and YNNKEL (reference sequence). V was trimmed by 0 bases and J by 2 bases, leaving 15 bases between them. For the CDR3, the DNA is TGTGCCAGCAGCCAAGAGAGGGCCAGGGGACTCACAGATACGCAGTATTTT. This sequence encodes CASSQERARGLTDTQYF.

V is TRBV7-2 and J is TRBJ2-4; a possible D gene is TRBD2 (5 bases). V was cut by 5 bases and J by 0 bases, with 17 bases left in between. CDR1 SGHTA and CDR2 FQGNSA come from the germline V gene. This CDR3 is 17 amino acids long. CDR3 region: CASSVLGLGLAKNIQYF. Here the CDR3 DNA reads TGTGCCAGCAGCGTACTAGGGCTAGGTCTAGCCAAAAACATTCAGTACTTC.

The V and J genes are TRBV6-5 and TRBJ1-1; D might be TRBD1 (5 bases). The germline V gene encodes CDR1 MNHEY and CDR2 SVGAGI. V lost 8 bases and J 4 bases, leaving 14 bases between the germline ends. The CDR3 spans 13 residues. The CDR3 reads CASENAGSTEAFF. CDR3 nucleotides: TGTGCCAGCGAGAATGCAGGGAGCACTGAAGCTTTCTTT.